The 20 T cell receptor beta chains listed next were all sequenced from one sample in a study of human T cells and chemical hapten exposure. TCRdb re-analysed the RACE reads in MiXCR, keeping a single row per CDR3 protein. The data show 50,000 to 65,000 distinct CDR3 sequences, about 11% seen once. Time point denoted: pre-sensitization, week 0. Sample treatment: therapeutic diphenylcyclopropenone sensitization with weekly scalp DPC. Sequenced material: whole blood, taken in connection with sensitization to the hapten diphenylcyclopropenone (DPC). The receptors originated from a woman between 35 and 50 years old with alopecia areata. Some clones in this sample may be carry-over from other donors' samples.

This clonotype was observed a handful of times. CDR3 in amino acids: CSVERPGVFGEQYF. CDR3 sequence (DNA): TGCAGCGTTGAGCGCCCTGGGGTTTTTGGAGAGCAGTACTTC. J is TRBJ2-7 and V is TRBV29-1, with D unclear. Germline CDR1 reads SQVTM; CDR2 reads ANQGSEA. Trimming pared 3 bases from V and 7 bases from J, leaving 19 bases between. This CDR3 has 14 amino acids.

This clonotype was observed a handful of times. V is TRBV6-2 or TRBV6-3 and J is TRBJ2-1; D not resolved. V lost 0 bases and J 7 bases, leaving 1 base between the germline ends. The CDR3 is 11 residues long. Germline CDR1 reads MNHEY; CDR2 reads SVGEGT. CDR3 sequence: CASSYSNEQFF. In DNA, the CDR3 is TGTGCCAGCAGTTACTCGAATGAGCAGTTCTTC.

The chain is built from TRBV7-9 and TRBJ2-5; 9 nucleotides match TRBD1. In germline, CDR1 is SEHNR, CDR2 FQNEAQ (reference sequence). The CDR3 consists of 13 residues. Unmatched junction bases numbered 5, after V lost 3 bases and J lost 9 bases. CDR3 in DNA: TGTGCCAGCAGCTTGGCAGGACAGGGGCCCCAGTACTTC. This encodes CASSLAGQGPQYF.

This clonotype was observed at least ten times. The chain uses TRBV6-2 or TRBV6-3 and TRBJ2-5; 10 nucleotides match TRBD2. The CDR3 sequence is 16 residues long. Looked up from germline, CDR1 is MNHEY and CDR2 is SVGEGT. V shed 1 base, J shed 2 bases, and the junction held 4 bases outside the gene matches. The CDR3 nucleotides are TGTGCCAGCAGTTACTATGGGACTAGCGCTCAAGAGACCCAGTACTTC. It translates to CASSYYGTSAQETQYF.

This clonotype was seen a handful of times. This chain uses TRBV5-1 with TRBJ1-4; tentatively, D is TRBD1 (6 bases). Germline assignment: CDR1 SGHRS and CDR2 YFSETQ. Trimming took off 4 bases at V and 4 bases at J, with 11 bases between the two ends. This CDR3 comprises 14 residues. CDR3 protein: CASSPEGDNEKLFF. The CDR3 region has the DNA TGCGCCAGCAGCCCGGAGGGGGATAATGAAAAACTGTTTTTT.

The chain carries TRBV12-3 or TRBV12-4 and TRBJ1-5; D is undetermined. The V end was cut by 3 bases, the J end by 0 bases, with 6 bases between. The CDR3 runs to 14 residues. The CDR3 DNA reads as TGTGCCAGCAGTTTGGGGAATAGCAATCAGCCCCAGCATTTT. It codes for CASSLGNSNQPQHF.

In this sample, this clonotype turned up many times. The rearrangement uses TRBV7-6 and TRBJ2-3; D is possibly TRBD2 (6 bases). The germline V and J ends were trimmed by 5 bases and 6 bases, with 18 bases remaining between them. The CDR3 is 15 residues long. The germline CDR1 and CDR2 sequences are SGHVS and FNYEAQ. The CDR3 is CASSPLGTSPDTQYF. CDR3 nucleotides: TGTGCCAGCAGCCCACTAGGGACTTCTCCCGATACGCAGTATTTT.

This clonotype showed up many times. This rearrangement joins TRBV19 to TRBJ1-2; TRBD1 matches at 7 bases. In germline, CDR1 is LNHDA, CDR2 SQIVND (reference sequence). Trimming took 5 bases from V and 2 from J; bases not matched to a gene: 11. This CDR3 region has 16 residues. This CDR3 reads CASSPNTGVGNYGYTF. DNA for the CDR3: TGTGCCAGTAGTCCAAACACAGGGGTTGGGAACTATGGCTACACCTTC.

This clonotype appeared many times. This rearrangement joins TRBV20-1 to TRBJ2-7; no firm D call. The V and J ends lost 3 bases and 6 bases respectively, with 9 bases between them. Germline V gene lookup returns CDR1 DFQATT and CDR2 SNEGSKA (reference sequence). CDR3 length equals 11 residues. CDR3 region: CSASHSSEQYF. DNA of the CDR3: TGCAGTGCTAGCCACTCCAGCGAGCAGTACTTC.

This clonotype was counted only a few times. The chain combines TRBV28 with TRBJ2-1, with D unresolved. Germline assignment: CDR1 MDHEN and CDR2 SYDVKM. The CDR3 runs to 16 residues. V lost 4 bases and J 1 base, leaving 14 bases between the germline ends. CDR3 region: CASSSLGLVSYNEQFF. The CDR3 bases are TGTGCCAGCAGTTCCCTGGGCCTCGTATCCTACAATGAGCAGTTCTTC.

This clonotype was detected many times. The rearrangement uses TRBV7-2 and TRBJ2-7, with D perhaps assigned TRBD1 or TRBD2 (6 bases each). The CDR3 contains 15 residues. V lost 5 bases to trimming and J lost 5 bases, with 19 bases between them. Germline V gene data show CDR1 as SGHTA and CDR2 as FQGNSA. The CDR3, as DNA: TGTGCCAGCAGCACAACAGGGACTGCCGTCCACGAGCAGTACTTC. Its protein is CASSTTGTAVHEQYF.

This clonotype appeared many times. J is TRBJ2-5 and V is TRBV4-1; a weak D match, TRBD2 (5 bases). Germline V gene lookup returns CDR1 MGHRA and CDR2 YSYEKL. The germline V and J ends were trimmed by 1 base and 7 bases, with 7 bases remaining between them. This CDR3 is built from 12 residues. The CDR3 sequence is CASSQVEGTQYF. CDR3 coding DNA: TGCGCCAGCAGCCAAGTCGAGGGGACCCAGTACTTC.

This clonotype has a count of ten or more. The genes are TRBV7-9 and TRBJ2-5, with a possible D match to TRBD2 (6 bases). Deletions cut 5 bases from V and 1 base from J, with 11 bases between. Germline values: CDR1 SEHNR, CDR2 FQNEAQ (reference sequence). CDR3 length: 14 residues. Written as DNA, the CDR3 is TGTGCCAGCAGCGTGGGGGGAGCCCAAGAGACCCAGTACTTC. It codes for CASSVGGAQETQYF.

The V and J genes are TRBV9 and TRBJ2-7; 9 bases are shared with TRBD1. The germline CDR1 and CDR2 sequences are SGDLS and YYNGEE. The J segment lost 6 bases and the V segment lost 6 bases, leaving 10 bases of the junction unmatched. The CDR3 has 14 residues. CDR3 DNA: TGTGCCAGCAACTCGGGACAGGGCCCCTTCGAGCAGTACTTC. Translation: CASNSGQGPFEQYF. The full variable domain, with the rest looked up from reference TRBV9 and TRBJ2-7, is DSGVTQTPKHLITATGQRVTLRCSPRSGDLSVYWYQQSLDQGLQFLIQYYNGEERAKGNILERFSAQQFPDLHSELNLSSLELGDSALYFCASNSGQGPFEQYFGPGTRLTVT.

This clonotype occurred a few times. The chain has TRBV20-1 and TRBJ2-1; 9 bases fit TRBD2. The CDR3 spans 15 residues. The germline gives CDR1 DFQATT, CDR2 SNEGSKA (reference sequence). V gave up 3 bases and J gave up 0 bases; unmatched junction bases: 3. CDR3 nucleotide sequence: TGCAGTGCTAGGTTACTAGCGGGCTCCTACAATGAGCAGTTCTTC. This sequence encodes CSARLLAGSYNEQFF.

This clonotype appeared a few times. The CDR3 sequence: CASSSRQGRSPLHF. In DNA form, the CDR3 reads TGTGCCAGCAGCTCCAGACAGGGGCGTTCACCCCTCCACTTT. The chain joins TRBV7-2 to TRBJ1-6; 8 bases fit TRBD1. Trimming cost V 4 bases and J 9 bases; bases outside gene matches: 5. The CDR3 extends over 14 amino acids. From germline, CDR1 is SGHTA and CDR2 FQGNSA.

This clonotype was detected a few times. The chain recombines TRBV11-2 with TRBJ1-2; weak D call: TRBD1 (5 bases). Germline CDR1 and CDR2: SGHAT and FQNNGV. V was trimmed by 7 bases and J by 4 bases, leaving 16 bases between them. This CDR3 is 14 amino acids long. CDR3 residues: CASTPPGRGYGYTF. Written as DNA, the CDR3 is TGTGCCAGCACCCCCCCAGGAAGGGGCTATGGCTACACCTTC.

This clonotype was seen at least ten times. The chain combines TRBV7-8 with TRBJ2-5; tentative D call: TRBD2 (5 bases). The CDR3 sequence is 12 residues long. Germline V gene lookup returns CDR1 SGHVS and CDR2 FQNEAQ. Trimming left V 0 bases short and J 10 bases short, with 9 bases between. The CDR3 here is CASSLARRDQYF. CDR3 DNA sequence: TGTGCCAGCAGCTTAGCCCGTCGGGACCAGTACTTC. The full variable domain, its missing parts supplied by reference TRBV7-8 and TRBJ2-5, is GAGVSQSPRYKVAKRGQDVALRCDPISGHVSLFWYQQALGQGPEFLTYFQNEAQLDKSGLPSDRFFAERPEGSVSTLKIQRTQQEDSAVYLCASSLARRDQYFGPGTRLLVL.

Ten or more counts support this clonotype. The V gene is TRBV15, the J gene TRBJ1-1; the D gene is possibly TRBD1 (6 bases). Between the trimmed V and J ends, which lost 8 bases and 0 bases, there was a span of 16 bases. CDR3 length: 15 amino acids. Germline CDR1 and CDR2: LNHNV and YYDKDF (reference sequence). The CDR3 loop reads CATSRGHGMNTEAFF. For the CDR3, the DNA is TGTGCCACCTCTCGGGGGCATGGAATGAACACTGAAGCTTTCTTT.

The rearrangement links TRBV7-9 to TRBJ2-7, with TRBD2 matching 9 bases. The CDR3 sequence is 15 residues long. Germline lookup yields CDR1 SEHNR and CDR2 FQNEAQ (reference sequence). After removal of 5 bases from V and 4 bases from J, the junction contained 9 bases not matched to a gene. CDR3 sequence: CASSPVAGVGYEQYF. The DNA for the CDR3 is TGTGCCAGCAGCCCAGTAGCGGGAGTCGGTTACGAGCAGTACTTC.